This TCR beta chain appears in the sequencing data of a study of T cell responses to AZD1222 COVID-19 vaccine. The study, taken as a whole, reports: Reports say nearly half of spike-specific TCRs go after unmutated variant regions. Dominant CD4 TCR responses targeted spike regions 160-218 and 743-854. After the peak T cell response, and only then, were repertoires sampled.

The CDR3 has 14 amino acids. Trimming left V 3 bases short and J 0 bases short, with 3 bases between. Germline assignment: CDR1 SGHVS and CDR2 FQNEAQ. For this clone: Its antigen is not known.

The method was immunoSEQ multiplex PCR; TCRdb's version includes in-frame clones alone and lacks a portion of them. The sample holds over 60,000 clones, about four fifths seen once. This TCR came from an adult who received the AZD1222 COVID-19 vaccine. The sample was peripheral blood, taken 28 days after the second AZD1222 dose. J is TRBJ2-6 and V is TRBV7-8; D is undetermined. The DNA for the CDR3 is TGTGCCAGCAGCTTTGACTCTGGGGCCAACGTCCTGACTTTC. Its protein is CASSFDSGANVLTF.